Presented here are 20 T cell receptor beta chains from one specimen sequenced in a study of cytomegalovirus exposure and HLA in healthy donors. A multiplex PCR was run with 60 Vbeta primers and 13 Jbeta primers. Using immunoSEQ multiplex PCR, the repertoire was profiled, and TCRdb retains in-frame clones only, with some absent. The sample yields over 150,000 clones, roughly four fifths seen once. Sequencing was carried out using PBMCs. The receptors were gathered from a male donor in good health and CMV-seropositive.

J is TRBJ1-1 and V is TRBV19; 7 bases are shared with TRBD1. With 6 bases clipped from V and 4 bases from J, the junction kept 11 bases outside the gene matches. Germline V CDR1 and CDR2: LNHDA, SQIVND (reference sequence). The CDR3 sequence is 15 residues long. The CDR3 sequence is CASRGGRPPGTEAFF. The CDR3 DNA reads as TGTGCCAGTAGAGGGGGCAGGCCCCCGGGCACTGAAGCTTTCTTT.

In nucleotides, the CDR3 is TGTGCCAGCAGCTTAAAGCGGTACCAAGAGACCCAGTACTTC. It specifies CASSLKRYQETQYF. This chain joins TRBV7-2 and TRBJ2-5, with D possibly TRBD2 on 5 matching bases. There are 14 residues in the CDR3. Germline V gene data show CDR1 as SGHTA and CDR2 as FQGNSA. Deletions cut 2 bases from V and 0 bases from J, with 7 bases between.

The chain uses TRBV5-1 and TRBJ2-7; D remains unclear. The CDR3 is made up of 14 amino acids. V was pared by 5 bases and J by 1 base, with 13 bases between. Germline CDR1 SGHRS, CDR2 YFSETQ. The CDR3 DNA reads TGCGCCAGCAGACTCTCGACACATTCCTACGAGCAGTACTTC. Translated: CASRLSTHSYEQYF.

The chain employs TRBV30 and TRBJ2-1, with D perhaps matching TRBD1 (5 bases). Trimming removed 2 bases at V and 0 bases at J, with 11 bases between. This CDR3 comprises 15 residues. Germline V gene sequence: CDR1 GTSNPN, CDR2 SVGIG (reference sequence). CDR3 sequence reads: CAWSRGGSSYNEQFF. The CDR3 DNA sequence: TGTGCCTGGAGTAGGGGTGGTAGCTCCTACAATGAGCAGTTCTTC. The variable domain in full, with the rest retrieved from reference TRBV30 and TRBJ2-1, is SQTIHQWPATLVQPVGSPLSLECTVEGTSNPNLYWYRQAAGRGLQLLFYSVGIGQISSEVPQNLSASRPQDRQFILSSKKLLLSDSGFYLCAWSRGGSSYNEQFFGPGTRLTVL.

The chain employs TRBV5-1 and TRBJ2-7; possible D gene TRBD2, 6 bases. Per germline, CDR1 SGHRS and CDR2 YFSETQ. V lost 2 bases and J lost 4, with 13 bases in between. CDR3 length: 14 amino acids. The CDR3: CASSLTGERYEQYF. The CDR3 DNA reads as TGCGCCAGCAGCTTAACGGGAGAGCGATACGAGCAGTACTTC.

J is TRBJ2-2 and V is TRBV10-3; 10 bases agree with TRBD1. There are 15 residues in the CDR3. V lost 6 bases to trimming and J lost 5 bases; unmatched junction nucleotides: 6. The germline gives CDR1 ENHRY, CDR2 SYGVKD. Here the CDR3 reads CAISRDRGRTGELFF. For the CDR3, the DNA is TGTGCCATCAGCCGGGACAGGGGTCGAACCGGGGAGCTGTTTTTT.

The V call is TRBV15, the J call TRBJ2-5; D may be TRBD2 (6 bases). From germline, CDR1 is LNHNV and CDR2 YYDKDF (reference sequence). V lost 8 bases and J lost 4, with 14 bases in between. The CDR3 is 13 residues long. CDR3 DNA: TGTGCCACCCGCGGGGTTAGCGGAGAGACCCAGTACTTC. This codes for CATRGVSGETQYF.

The rearrangement joins TRBV4-3 to TRBJ1-1; D not resolved. The length of the CDR3 is 13 residues. Germline V gene lookup returns CDR1 LGHNA and CDR2 YSLEER. V gave up 0 bases and J gave up 2 bases, with 4 bases separating them. CDR3 protein: CASSQDRNTEAFF. The CDR3, as DNA: TGCGCCAGCAGCCAAGATAGAAACACTGAAGCTTTCTTT.

The chain uses TRBV4-1 and TRBJ1-6; 7 bases are shared with TRBD1. CDR1 is MGHRA, CDR2 YSYEKL, per germline. This CDR3 region has 16 residues. The V segment lost 0 bases and the J segment 9 bases; nucleotides outside the gene matches: 8. CDR3 loop: CASSQESGQRISPLHF. The CDR3 DNA reads as TGCGCCAGCAGCCAAGAATCGGGACAGAGAATTTCACCCCTCCACTTT.

Only one count was recorded for this clone. V gene TRBV5-5 combines with J gene TRBJ1-1, with D possibly TRBD1 on 5 matching bases. Trimming pared 3 bases from V and 0 bases from J, leaving 6 bases between. The V gene's germline CDR1 is SGHKS and CDR2 YYEKEE (reference sequence). This CDR3 contains 13 residues. CDR3 region: CASSSTVNTEAFF. The DNA for the CDR3 is TGTGCCAGCAGCTCGACAGTGAACACTGAAGCTTTCTTT.

The chain recombines TRBV15 with TRBJ1-2; D remains unclear. Germline V gene sequence: CDR1 LNHNV, CDR2 YYDKDF (reference sequence). The length of the CDR3 is 15 residues. V lost 4 bases to trimming and J lost 4 bases, with 16 bases between them. The CDR3, as DNA: TGTGCCACCAGCATTGGCCAGTGGGCAGCCTATGGCTACACCTTC. Protein sequence: CATSIGQWAAYGYTF.

This chain connects TRBV7-2 to TRBJ1-3; D unresolved. There are 15 residues in the CDR3. Germline assignment: CDR1 SGHTA and CDR2 FQGNSA. V was pared by 0 bases and J by 0 bases, with 6 bases between. This chain's CDR3 is CASSLAAGSGNTIYF. The CDR3 nucleotides read TGTGCCAGCAGCTTAGCTGCCGGCTCTGGAAACACCATATATTTT. The variable domain in full, with the rest retrieved from reference TRBV7-2 and TRBJ1-3, is GAGVSQSPSNKVTEKGKDVELRCDPISGHTALYWYRQSLGQGLEFLIYFQGNSAPDKSGLPSDRFSAERTGGSVSTLTIQRTQQEDSAVYLCASSLAAGSGNTIYFGEGSWLTVV.

This clone turned up a few times. The rearrangement joins TRBV7-9 to TRBJ1-2, with 9 positions matching TRBD1. CDR3 length equals 17 residues. V shed 5 bases and J 10 bases; nucleotides not matched to a gene: 20. CDR1 SEHNR and CDR2 FQNEAQ come from the germline V gene (reference sequence). CDR3 residues: CASSPPVGTGKGATYTF. The CDR3 nucleotides are TGTGCCAGCAGCCCCCCCGTGGGGACAGGGAAAGGAGCTACCTACACCTTC.

J is TRBJ1-2 and V is TRBV9; the match to TRBD1 covers 9 bases. The trim removed 4 bases at V and 6 bases at J, leaving 7 bases unmatched. The CDR3 has 14 residues. The germline gives CDR1 SGDLS, CDR2 YYNGEE. The CDR3 is CASSKGTGLNGYTF. Written as DNA, the CDR3 is TGTGCCAGCAGCAAGGGGACAGGGTTAAATGGCTACACCTTC.

This chain connects TRBV9 to TRBJ2-1; 8 positions match TRBD2. With V trimmed by 1 base and J by 7 bases, 13 bases remained unmatched. CDR3 length: 17 residues. Germline lookup yields CDR1 SGDLS and CDR2 YYNGEE. The CDR3: CASSVNQAGVSGNEQFF. Here the CDR3 DNA reads TGTGCCAGCAGCGTAAACCAAGCGGGAGTAAGTGGGAATGAGCAGTTCTTC.

As concerns this clone: This sample includes further DNA sequences coding for the same CDR3. V gene TRBV9 combines with J gene TRBJ1-5; 9 bases match TRBD1. The length of the CDR3 is 15 residues. V lost 2 bases, J lost 4 bases, and 4 bases stayed unmatched. Germline loops: CDR1 SGDLS, CDR2 YYNGEE. This CDR3 reads CASSVGGQGNQPQHF. Written as DNA, the CDR3 is TGTGCCAGCAGCGTGGGAGGACAGGGGAATCAGCCCCAGCATTTT.

This clone was counted only a few times. This chain connects TRBV28 to TRBJ1-1; D uncertain. Trimming removed 7 bases from V and 5 bases from J, with 26 bases in between. This CDR3 is 17 amino acids long. In germline, CDR1 is MDHEN, CDR2 SYDVKM. The CDR3 bases are TGTGCCAGCACCCCTGGTATTGGAGCGCCCAGAAATACTGAAGCTTTCTTT. It is translated as CASTPGIGAPRNTEAFF. The complete variable domain, with remaining parts taken from reference TRBV28 and TRBJ1-1, reads DVKVTQSSRYLVKRTGEKVFLECVQDMDHENMFWYRQDPGLGLRLIYFSYDVKMKEKGDIPEGYSVSREKKERFSLILESASTNQTSMYLCASTPGIGAPRNTEAFFGQGTRLTVV.

Note on this clone: Its ends do not fully match the called genes, so a read error is possible. The rearrangement links TRBV7-9 to TRBJ1-1; weak D call: TRBD1 (5 bases). Germline V gene lookup returns CDR1 SEHNR and CDR2 FQNEAQ (reference sequence). The CDR3 has 14 residues. The CDR3 reads CSSSQRRGGTEAFF. For the CDR3, the DNA is TGTTCCAGCAGCCAAAGGCGGGGGGGGACTGAAGCTTTCTTT. Full variable domain (remainder filled in from reference TRBV7-9 and TRBJ1-1): DTGVSQNPRHKITKRGQNVTFRCDPISEHNRLYWYRQTLGQGPEFLTYFQNEAQLEKSRLLSDRFSAERPKGSFSTLEIQRTEQGDSAMYLCSSSQRRGGTEAFFGQGTRLTVV.

The chain recombines TRBV27 with TRBJ1-5; 8 nucleotides align to TRBD1. Germline V gene data show CDR1 as MNHEY and CDR2 as SMNVEV (reference sequence). This CDR3 region has 16 residues. Trimming cost V 5 bases and J 6 bases; bases outside gene matches: 12. The DNA for the CDR3 is TGTGCCAGCAGTCCCGGGGGCAGGGGGCTCGGTCAGCCCCAGCATTTT. This gives the protein CASSPGGRGLGQPQHF.

V is TRBV10-1 and J is TRBJ2-1, with TRBD2 matching 9 bases. CDR3 length equals 14 residues. Trimming removed 5 bases from V and 7 bases from J; junction bases left unmatched: 6. Germline CDR1 is WNHNN and CDR2 is SYGVQD (reference sequence). CDR3 sequence: CASSHGGGVNEQFF. CDR3 DNA sequence: TGCGCCAGCAGTCATGGCGGGGGGGTGAATGAGCAGTTCTTC.